Listed below are T cell receptor beta chains from one sample, sequenced in a study of cytomegalovirus exposure and HLA in healthy donors. Sequencing used immunoSEQ multiplex PCR; TCRdb keeps in-frame clones, though not all of them. The sample includes some 190,000 clones, 8.5% to 10% of them seen just once. Source material: PBMCs. These receptors were collected from a woman in her thirties in good health and CMV-seropositive. Each CDR3 is given with its conserved first and last residue. The order of the fields is clone size, V gene, D gene, J gene, CDR3 DNA, CDR3 protein. D genes are given only for firm matches. Only some rows state a clone size, as once, few, many or a class for expanded clones.

few	TRBV2	TRBD1	TRBJ2-7	TGTGCCAGCAGTGAAGGAAGGGGGCCGTACGAGCAGTACTTC	CASSEGRGPYEQYF
few	TRBV10-1	TRBD2	TRBJ2-5	TGCGCCAGCAGTCGGGGGGGACTAGCGGACTTAGAGACCCAGTACTTC	CASSRGGLADLETQYF
few	TRBV2	.	TRBJ2-7	TGTGCCAGCAGTGAATGGGGCCAGGGCCCGAACGGCGAGCAGTACTTC	CASSEWGQGPNGEQYF
few	TRBV7-8	.	TRBJ1-5	TGTGCCAGCAGCCCTGCGACAGTCAATCAGCCCCAGCATTTT	CASSPATVNQPQHF
few	TRBV6-1	TRBD2	TRBJ2-1	TGTGCCAGCAGACAGGGACTAGCGGGAGTGTATGAGCAGTTCTTC	CASRQGLAGVYEQFF
few	TRBV30	TRBD1	TRBJ1-2	TGTGCCTGGAGTTATACAGGGGGGGACTATGGCTACACCTTC	CAWSYTGGDYGYTF
.	TRBV4-1	TRBD2	TRBJ2-3	TGCGCCAGCAGCCAAGTAGCGGGGAAGGGACAGTATTTT	CASSQVAGKGQYF
.	TRBV7-2	.	TRBJ2-7	TGTGCCAGCAGCGCCTTTGCGGGAATTTCCTACGAGCAGTACTTC	CASSAFAGISYEQYF
few	TRBV19	TRBD1	TRBJ1-2	TGTGCCAGTAGCCCTATAACAGGGGCTGGGCGTGAGGATGGCTACACCTTC	CASSPITGAGREDGYTF
few	TRBV11-2	.	TRBJ2-2	TGTGCCAGCAGCTTAGAACCGCGCTTGAACACCGGGGAGCTGTTTTTT	CASSLEPRLNTGELFF
many	TRBV6-6	.	TRBJ2-1	TGTGCCAGCAGTTATTCGACCGGGGAGCAGTTCTTC	CASSYSTGEQFF
.	TRBV5-1	.	TRBJ1-4	TGCGCCAGCAGCCAAGGGGGGGCTAATAATGAAAAACTGTTTTTT	CASSQGGANNEKLFF
.	TRBV7-2	.	TRBJ2-7	TGTGCCAGCAGCTCCATCTACGAGCAGTACTTC	CASSSIYEQYF
.	TRBV27	.	TRBJ1-1	TGTGCCAGCAGTTTGCAGGGGACCACCTATGAAGCTTTCTTT	CASSLQGTTYEAFF
.	TRBV10-1	.	TRBJ2-1	TGCGCCAGCAGTGAATCCTCTTCCAATGAGCAGTTCTTC	CASSESSSNEQFF
few	TRBV5-1	.	TRBJ2-7	TGCGCCAGCAGCTTGGCTTGGACATTGGATGGGTCATACGAGCAGTACTTC	CASSLAWTLDGSYEQYF
.	TRBV27	.	TRBJ2-7	TGTGCCAGCAGTTTTTCAGGGGCCGGCTACGAGCAGTACTTC	CASSFSGAGYEQYF
few	TRBV2	.	TRBJ2-7	TGTGCCAGCAGTGAGGGGCTTTGGTCGACTTACTATTACTTC	CASSEGLWSTYYYF
few	TRBV15	TRBD2	TRBJ2-5	TGTGCCACCAGCAGAGGGGAGCGGGAGGGCCGGGAGACCCAGTACTTC	CATSRGEREGRETQYF
few	TRBV30	TRBD2	TRBJ2-7	TGTGCCTGGAGGCGGACTAGCGGAACCTCCTACGAGCAGTACTTC	CAWRRTSGTSYEQYF
few	TRBV2	TRBD1	TRBJ1-4	TGTGCCAGCAGTGGGGGACAGGGAAACGTTGCGAATGAAAAACTGTTTTTT	CASSGGQGNVANEKLFF
few	TRBV4-1	.	TRBJ2-1	TGCGCCAGCAGCCAAGAGATAGCTTGGGGGGTCCCGCAGTTCTTC	CASSQEIAWGVPQFF
once	TRBV5-1	TRBD1	TRBJ2-1	TGCGCCAGCAGCCTAAGACAGGGATACATTGAGCAGTTCTTC	CASSLRQGYIEQFF
few	TRBV27	TRBD2	TRBJ2-2	TGTGCCAGCAGTTTTAGTGGGAGGGCCGCCGGGGAGCTGTTTTTT	CASSFSGRAAGELFF
.	TRBV6-5	TRBD1	TRBJ1-4	TGTGCCAGCAGCTCAGACAGGGGATCTGGGGAAAAACTGTTTTTT	CASSSDRGSGEKLFF
.	TRBV29-1	TRBD1	TRBJ2-3	TGCAGCGTTGACTCCGGGACAGGGGTAAAAGATACGCAGTATTTT	CSVDSGTGVKDTQYF
few	TRBV11-2	.	TRBJ2-7	TGTGCCAGCAGGCACGGGAGCGATATTTACTACGAGCAGTACTTC	CASRHGSDIYYEQYF
.	TRBV5-1	.	TRBJ1-2	TGCGCCAGCAGCAAGGACTTGGCTGAGGCGGGCTACACCTTC	CASSKDLAEAGYTF
.	TRBV6-5	.	TRBJ1-1	TGTGCCAGCAGTTACTCGACGGGGATAGGGACTGAAGCTTTCTTT	CASSYSTGIGTEAFF
.	TRBV6-5	TRBD1	TRBJ2-5	TGTGCCAGCAGTCGGGACAGGGGGCAGACCCAGTACTTC	CASSRDRGQTQYF
.	TRBV14	.	TRBJ1-2	TGTGCCAGCAGCCCCGCACGAGGCAGGGGAGCTGGCTACACCTTC	CASSPARGRGAGYTF